This is a list of T cell receptor beta chains from one sample in a study of beta chain features in type 1 diabetes. Generated by immunoSEQ multiplex PCR, the TCRdb table keeps only in-frame clones and is missing some. The repertoire has about 230,000 clones, over 9.5% of them found once; the top ten carry 0.03% to 0.04%. The sample comprised naive CD4+ T cells from blood. The receptors were gathered from a woman in her late teens or twenties in good health. CDR3s include the opening cysteine and the closing phenylalanine or tryptophan. The D gene is left open where the match is weak. Size values are once, few and many counts, or a class for expanded clones, and some rows have none.

CDR3 protein: CASSSRDFSYEQYF
CDR3 DNA: TGTGCCAGCAGTTCCCGGGATTTCTCCTACGAGCAGTACTTC
clone size: -
J gene: TRBJ2-7
V gene: TRBV6-5
D gene: -

CDR3 protein: CASSVASSGGYEQYF
CDR3 DNA: TGTGCCAGCAGCGTAGCTTCTAGCGGGGGCTACGAGCAGTACTTC
clone size: -
J gene: TRBJ2-7
V gene: TRBV9
D gene: TRBD2

CDR3 protein: CASSLGTNYGYTF
CDR3 DNA: TGCGCCAGCAGCTTGGGGACAAACTATGGCTACACCTTC
clone size: -
J gene: TRBJ1-2
V gene: TRBV5-1
D gene: -

CDR3 protein: CASSPGQGSDTQYF
CDR3 DNA: TGTGCCAGCAGCCCGGGACAGGGTTCAGATACGCAGTATTTT
clone size: few
J gene: TRBJ2-3
V gene: TRBV5-4
D gene: TRBD1

CDR3 protein: CASSLGGTSGIYEQYF
CDR3 DNA: TGTGCCAGCAGCTTGGGCGGGACTAGCGGGATCTACGAGCAGTACTTC
clone size: -
J gene: TRBJ2-7
V gene: TRBV7-6
D gene: TRBD2

CDR3 protein: CASAARDWTSYEQYF
CDR3 DNA: TGCGCCAGCGCAGCCCGGGACTGGACCTCCTACGAGCAGTACTTC
clone size: few
J gene: TRBJ2-7
V gene: TRBV4-1
D gene: -

CDR3 protein: CASSSVRTEAFF
CDR3 DNA: TGTGCCAGCAGCTCCGTCCGCACTGAAGCTTTCTTT
clone size: few
J gene: TRBJ1-1
V gene: TRBV28
D gene: -

CDR3 protein: CASSPAWVAGSGANVLTF
CDR3 DNA: TGTGCCAGCTCACCGGCGTGGGTAGCGGGCTCTGGGGCCAACGTCCTGACTTTC
clone size: -
J gene: TRBJ2-6
V gene: TRBV18
D gene: TRBD2

CDR3 protein: CAIRAASGTYNEQFF
CDR3 DNA: TGTGCCATCAGAGCCGCTAGCGGGACCTACAATGAGCAGTTCTTC
clone size: few
J gene: TRBJ2-1
V gene: TRBV10-3
D gene: TRBD2

CDR3 protein: CAWSPLTGVYNEQFF
CDR3 DNA: TGTGCCTGGAGTCCCCTGACGGGAGTCTACAATGAGCAGTTCTTC
clone size: many
J gene: TRBJ2-1
V gene: TRBV30
D gene: -

CDR3 protein: CASSDIAAYNEQFF
CDR3 DNA: TGTGCCAGCAGTGACATAGCGGCTTACAATGAGCAGTTCTTC
clone size: few
J gene: TRBJ2-1
V gene: TRBV6-1
D gene: -

CDR3 protein: CASSQGTGELFF
CDR3 DNA: TGTGCCAGCAGTCAGGGAACCGGGGAGCTGTTTTTT
clone size: few
J gene: TRBJ2-2
V gene: TRBV6-1
D gene: -